This record looks at one TCR beta chain sequence and its context. Its target is unknown. The data were obtained in a study of OX40 agonist ivuxolimab in advanced cancers. Whole-study context: Each patient was given ivuxolimab into a vein every 2 weeks, at 0.01 to 10 mg/kg.

From germline, CDR1 is KGHSH and CDR2 LQKENI. This CDR3 spans 13 amino acids. V lost 2 bases and J lost 5, with 7 bases in between. General study results and limits: In CD8+ T cells, expanded clones were on average more numerous than in CD4+.

Generated by immunoSEQ multiplex PCR, the TCRdb table keeps only in-frame clones and is missing some. The data contain over 75,000 clones, about nine tenths of them seen just once; the ten biggest clones take up around 0.35%. This sequence joins TRBV18 and TRBJ1-5, with D tentatively TRBD1 (6 bases). The receptor comes from an adult with an advanced solid tumor such as melanoma, head and neck, liver or kidney cancer. The source was CD4+ or CD8+ T cells sorted from blood, collected in a trial of the OX40 agonist ivuxolimab. CDR3 loop: CASSPYRDQPQHF. Written as DNA, the CDR3 is TGTGCCAGCTCACCATACAGGGATCAGCCCCAGCATTTT. The entire variable domain, with the rest obtained from reference TRBV18 and TRBJ1-5, is as follows: NAGVMQNPRHLVRRRGQEARLRCSPMKGHSHVYWYRQLPEEGLKFMVYLQKENIIDESGMPKERFSAEFPKEGPSILRIQQVVRGDSAAYFCASSPYRDQPQHFGDGTRLSIL.